This T cell receptor beta chain was profiled in a study of T cells in localized non-small cell lung cancer. Study-level points and caveats: Exceeding tumor, uninvolved adjacent lung had the highest T cell clonality. Heterogeneity is still possible, as just one tumor region was sequenced.

Clones were read by immunoSEQ multiplex PCR, and TCRdb kept only the in-frame ones, dropping some. The sample contains about 47,000 clones, roughly 86% of which appear only once. This clone turned up a few times. Its cognate antigen is unknown. V lost 6 bases, J lost 0 bases, and 13 bases stayed unmatched. The germline CDR1 and CDR2 sequences are LNHDA and SQIVND (reference sequence). The CDR3 has 18 amino acids. The receptor's source is a man aged 35 to 69 with stage II lung adenocarcinoma. The chain recombines TRBV19 with TRBJ1-5, with 8 positions matching TRBD1. The material sequenced was PBMCs, taken before any cancer treatment. The CDR3 DNA follows: TGTGCCAGTAGCCAGCGCGGCCAGGGGGCAGGTAGCAATCAGCCCCAGCATTTT. It translates to CASSQRGQGAGSNQPQHF.